This TCR beta chain was documented in a study of siplizumab effects on memory and regulatory T cells (dated by TCRdb to between 2018 and 2020). As for the study more broadly: The study examined how the anti-CD2 antibody siplizumab affects alloreactive T-cell subsets in allogeneic mixed lymphocyte reactions built from human PBMCs.

The library came from the immunoSEQ multiplex PCR assay. The deep sequencing platform assayed about 10^5 TCR templates per sample. Genomic DNA extracted from sorted T cells was the material used for TCRbeta CDR3 sequencing. Under the source paper's analysis protocol: The R programming language was used for clonal analysis of the TCRbeta CDR3 data. Comparing unstimulated samples against CFSE-low samples taken after the reaction was how alloreactive CD4+ and CD8+ clones were defined. Regulatory or non-regulatory origin of alloreactive CD4+ clones was assigned by matching sequences to the sorted unstimulated Treg and non-Treg repertoires. TCRdb mirrors the immuneACCESS table, restricted to in-frame sequences. Some clones are absent from its copies; in checked studies, under half trace to an unresolved V gene, and the reason for the others is unknown. D and trimming come from the DNA, and the V and J calls and clone size come from that table. This sample has about 50,000 clones in its table, and around 97% of those were observed once. The biggest ten clones account for about 0.6% of the sample.

Unstimulated CD4+ memory cells were also sequenced in three donor pairs, together with CD4+ naive, CD8+ TEMRA, CD8+ naive and CD8+ effector memory subsets. TCRbeta CDR3 sequencing was performed on sorted unstimulated T cells and on proliferating T cells recovered from mixed lymphocyte reactions. Fresh whole blood from 9 to 10 HLA-typed healthy donors served as the source for isolating PBMCs. CDR1 and CDR2 are drawn from the germline V gene: MDHEN, SYDVKM. The CDR3 holds 13 amino acids from the cysteine to the phenylalanine. Only the CDR3 part of the read is kept: 39 bases, read in frame from the first base. V lost 3 bases and J lost 6 bases; the stretch between them is 9 bases long. Details on this clone: It lacks a known antigen. Base qualities are not at hand, and no much larger clone is one base apart.

Overall study results and their limits: The suppressive function of proliferating Tregs from siplizumab cultures was not functionally confirmed. Because sequences below about 10^-5 frequency were poorly captured, only a minor fraction of alloreactive clones could be mapped to unstimulated subsets. Of the alloreactive CD4+ clones that could be mapped, the Treg-derived share averaged about 67% with siplizumab compared with around 27% in control reactions. Siplizumab significantly lowered the cumulative frequency of alloreactive sequences that could be traced to unstimulated CD4+ memory T cells. Compared with memory T cells, unstimulated naive T cells appeared more diverse, and naive cells seemed to make a substantial contribution to the alloresponse. About 75-95% of proliferating CD4+ or CD8+ clones could not be given a naive or memory phenotype.

The rearranged chain carries TRBV28 and TRBJ2-4; confidence is insufficient to name the D gene. The specimen sequenced was naive CD4+ T cells sorted from blood. This specimen's cell subset or site label, per the study, means: unstimulated naive T cells. This TCR derives from a human donor in good health. This receptor carries the CDR3 CASSFNAGNIQYF. The DNA sequence reads TGTGCCAGCAGTTTCAATGCAGGAAACATTCAGTACTTC.